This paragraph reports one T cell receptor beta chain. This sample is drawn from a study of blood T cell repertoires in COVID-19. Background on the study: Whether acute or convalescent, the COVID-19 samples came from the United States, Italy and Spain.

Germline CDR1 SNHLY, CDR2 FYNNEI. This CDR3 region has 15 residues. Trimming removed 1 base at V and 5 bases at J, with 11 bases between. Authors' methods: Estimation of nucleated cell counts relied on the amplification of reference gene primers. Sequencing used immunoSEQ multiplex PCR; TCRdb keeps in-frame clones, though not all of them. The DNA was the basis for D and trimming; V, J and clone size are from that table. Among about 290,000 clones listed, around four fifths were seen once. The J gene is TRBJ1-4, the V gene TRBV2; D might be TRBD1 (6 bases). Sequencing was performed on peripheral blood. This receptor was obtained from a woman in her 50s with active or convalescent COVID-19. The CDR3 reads CASSEVGQKNEKLFF. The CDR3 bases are TGTGCCAGCAGTGAAGTAGGACAGAAAAATGAAAAACTGTTTTTT.